This entry lists 26 T cell receptor beta chains sequenced from one sample in a study of beta chain features in type 1 diabetes. General study findings and limits: Among patients with Type 1 diabetes, TCRB CDR3s were moderately but significantly shorter in every one of the four CD4+ subsets.

Expressed TCRB transcripts were sequenced because the entire RNA isolate underwent reverse transcription. Using immunoSEQ multiplex PCR, the repertoire was profiled, and TCRdb retains in-frame clones only, with some absent. The repertoire includes about 230,000 clones, more than 15% of them detected once, and about 0.078% sits in the top ten. Their antigens remain unidentified. Source material: naive CD4+ T cells from blood. The receptors come from a man younger than 45 with type 1 diabetes.

The chain recombines TRBV23-1 with TRBJ2-3; no clear D. TRBV23-1 is treated as an ORF (open reading frame) with a function not yet certain. CDR3 length: 17 residues. V dropped 0 bases and J dropped 0 bases, with 13 bases sitting between them. The CDR3 here is CASSQSSGPTSTDTQYF. CDR3 DNA sequence: TGCGCCAGCAGTCAATCTAGTGGTCCGACTAGCACAGATACGCAGTATTTT.

This clone was seen a handful of times. The CDR3 here is CASTPRASSHNEQFF. The CDR3 coding sequence is TGTGCCAGCACCCCTAGGGCTAGCAGTCACAATGAGCAGTTCTTC. The J gene is TRBJ2-1, the V gene TRBV2, with a weak D call TRBD2 (5 bases). Germline V lookup: CDR1 SNHLY, CDR2 FYNNEI. The length of the CDR3 is 15 residues. Trimming removed 7 bases from V and 5 bases from J, with 18 bases in between.

Concerning this clone itself: The sample contains more than one DNA sequence encoding this CDR3. The rearrangement links TRBV29-1 to TRBJ1-1, with D unclear. This CDR3 is 13 amino acids long. The germline V and J ends were trimmed by 1 base and 0 bases, with 6 bases remaining between them. In germline, CDR1 is SQVTM, CDR2 ANQGSEA. The CDR3 is CSVEGRLNTEAFF. The CDR3 DNA reads as TGCAGCGTTGAAGGGCGGTTGAACACTGAAGCTTTCTTT.

This clone was counted only a few times. The rearrangement links TRBV30 to TRBJ2-3; D possibly corresponds to TRBD2 (6 bases). Trimming shortened V by 5 bases and J by 4 bases, and 19 bases separated the two germline ends. Germline assignment: CDR1 GTSNPN and CDR2 SVGIG (reference sequence). The CDR3 spans 15 residues. This CDR3 is CAWAVTSKSSDTQYF. CDR3 nucleotides: TGTGCCTGGGCAGTGACTAGTAAGTCGTCAGATACGCAGTATTTT.

The chain couples TRBV28 to TRBJ1-2; D remains unclear. V was shortened by 5 bases and J by 3 bases, with 7 bases between the two germline ends. The germline CDR1 and CDR2 sequences are MDHEN and SYDVKM. The CDR3 covers 12 residues. The CDR3 protein is CASSPLHYGYTF. The CDR3 DNA reads as TGTGCCAGCAGTCCCCTCCACTATGGCTACACCTTC.

This clone appeared a few times. The rearrangement joins TRBV4-1 to TRBJ1-4; D gene ambiguous. The V end was cut by 1 base, the J end by 0 bases, with 6 bases between. The CDR3 extends over 15 amino acids. Germline CDR1 is MGHRA and CDR2 is YSYEKL. CDR3 nucleotide sequence: TGCGCCAGCAGCCAAGGCGTTGCAACTAATGAAAAACTGTTTTTT. Translating it yields CASSQGVATNEKLFF.

The V and J genes are TRBV28 and TRBJ2-3; maybe TRBD2 (7 bases). Trimming took 5 bases from V and 3 from J, leaving 18 bases between them. This CDR3 has 16 amino acids. The germline V gene encodes CDR1 MDHEN and CDR2 SYDVKM. The CDR3 here is CASSTPKGGGTDTQYF. CDR3 bases: TGTGCCAGCAGTACCCCCAAGGGGGGAGGGACAGATACGCAGTATTTT. Looking up the rest from reference TRBV28 and TRBJ2-3 gives the full variable domain: DVKVTQSSRYLVKRTGEKVFLECVQDMDHENMFWYRQDPGLGLRLIYFSYDVKMKEKGDIPEGYSVSREKKERFSLILESASTNQTSMYLCASSTPKGGGTDTQYFGPGTRLTVL.

This clone has just a few counts. The chain carries TRBV27 and TRBJ1-2; D is unresolved. CDR3 length equals 13 residues. Germline CDR1 reads MNHEY; CDR2 reads SMNVEV (reference sequence). V lost 8 bases and J 7 bases, leaving 17 bases between the germline ends. The CDR3 bases are TGTGCCAGCGGCTGGAGGGAAGGCGCTGGCTACACCTTC. This encodes CASGWREGAGYTF.

This clone was observed a handful of times. The chain is built from TRBV5-1 and TRBJ2-5; the D gene is possibly TRBD1 (5 bases). The V gene's germline CDR1 is SGHRS and CDR2 YFSETQ. V shed 4 bases and J shed 1 base, with 8 bases lying between them. This CDR3 contains 13 residues. As DNA, the CDR3 is TGCGCCAGCAGCCGACAGCGCCAAGAGACCCAGTACTTC. Its translation: CASSRQRQETQYF.

A few counts support this clone. The chain joins TRBV7-2 to TRBJ1-2; D uncertain. The CDR3 extends over 11 amino acids. Germline CDR1 is SGHTA and CDR2 is FQGNSA. V was cut by 7 bases and J by 4 bases, with 7 bases left in between. The CDR3 loop is CASNRFYGYTF. As DNA, the CDR3 is TGTGCCAGCAATCGCTTCTATGGCTACACCTTC.

V usage is TRBV21-1 and J usage is TRBJ2-1. TRBV21-1 represents a pseudogene. The CDR3 consists of 14 residues. DNA for the CDR3: TGTGCCAGCAGAGGGGGGCCGGAGGAAGGTGAGCAGTTCTTC. Residues: CASRGGPEEGEQFF.

This clone was seen more than once but under ten times. The chain couples TRBV7-9 to TRBJ1-1; D gene uncertain. The CDR3 is 11 residues long. CDR1 is SEHNR and CDR2 is FQNEAQ in the germline V gene (reference sequence). Deletions cut 3 bases from V and 7 bases from J, with 6 bases between. The CDR3 sequence: CASSLAVEAFF. The CDR3 region has the DNA TGTGCCAGCAGCTTGGCAGTTGAAGCTTTCTTT.

This clone appeared a few times. This chain joins TRBV4-1 and TRBJ2-7, with a tentative D call TRBD1 (6 bases). Per the germline V gene, CDR1 is MGHRA and CDR2 is YSYEKL. Trimming stripped 0 bases from V and 7 bases from J, with 16 bases between. This CDR3 has 15 residues. CDR3 bases: TGCGCCAGCAGCCAAGAGGTTACAGGGACGCGAGAGCAGTACTTC. It translates to CASSQEVTGTREQYF.

V gene TRBV29-1 combines with J gene TRBJ2-3; either TRBD1 or TRBD2 may supply D (5 bases each). The germline V gene encodes CDR1 SQVTM and CDR2 ANQGSEA. The CDR3 length is 16 residues. V dropped 4 bases and J dropped 1 base, with 18 bases sitting between them. CDR3 in amino acids: CSVGGLTVLGTDTQYF. The CDR3 nucleotides read TGCAGCGTTGGAGGGCTGACAGTCCTCGGCACAGATACGCAGTATTTT.

This clone was counted a few times. The chain uses TRBV30 and TRBJ2-5; weak D call: TRBD2 (6 bases). V dropped 5 bases and J dropped 5 bases, with 18 bases sitting between them. The germline CDR1 and CDR2 sequences are GTSNPN and SVGIG (reference sequence). The CDR3 loop spans 14 amino acids. The CDR3 sequence: CAWEPGPEGETQYF. DNA of the CDR3: TGTGCCTGGGAACCGGGACCGGAGGGGGAGACCCAGTACTTC.

V usage is TRBV28 and J usage is TRBJ2-5; D unclear. With the DNA end fitting TRBJ2-7 better, the J assignment may be wrong. Looked up from germline, CDR1 is MDHEN and CDR2 is SYDVKM. The CDR3 has 14 residues. The CDR3 DNA is TGTGCCAGCAGTACGACGGTTCTGCTCTACGAGCAGTACTTC. Translating it yields CASSTTVLLYEQYF.

The chain carries TRBV6-1 and TRBJ2-5; 7 bases line up with TRBD1. Trimming at V came to 6 bases and at J to 5 bases, leaving 9 bases not matched to a gene. There are 14 residues in the CDR3. Germline V gene sequence: CDR1 MNHNS, CDR2 SASEGT. CDR3 loop: CASSPGTVEETQYF. In DNA, the CDR3 is TGTGCCAGCAGCCCTGGGACAGTCGAGGAGACCCAGTACTTC.

For this clone: One end of the junction does not line up with germline, which may come from a read error. V gene TRBV14 combines with J gene TRBJ2-5; 9 positions match TRBD2. Germline-derived CDR1 and CDR2 are SGHDN and FVKESK. The CDR3 runs to 15 residues. For the CDR3, the DNA is TGTGTCAGCAGCCTCGGACTAGCGCAGCAAGAGACCCAGTACTTC. Encoded protein: CVSSLGLAQQETQYF.

The chain links TRBV5-1 to TRBJ2-5; D unclear. V was pared by 5 bases and J by 0 bases, with 11 bases between. The germline gives CDR1 SGHRS, CDR2 YFSETQ. There are 14 residues in the CDR3. As DNA, the CDR3 is TGCGCCAGCAGAGTCGGTGGGAACCAAGAGACCCAGTACTTC. Residues: CASRVGGNQETQYF.

This clone has a handful of counts. This sequence joins TRBV9 and TRBJ2-2; TRBD2 matches 9 bases. V lost 0 bases to trimming and J lost 0 bases; unmatched junction nucleotides: 0. This CDR3 comprises 16 residues. Germline V gene data show CDR1 as SGDLS and CDR2 as YYNGEE. The DNA of the CDR3 is TGTGCCAGCAGCGTAGCTAGCGGGACGAACACCGGGGAGCTGTTTTTT. Translating gives CASSVASGTNTGELFF.

The chain has TRBV10-3 and TRBJ1-4; 7 nucleotides line up with TRBD1. CDR3 length: 15 amino acids. Germline trimming cut 3 bases from V and 8 bases from J; bases unmatched to any gene: 9. Germline loops: CDR1 ENHRY, CDR2 SYGVKD. The CDR3 DNA reads TGTGCCATCAGTGAATTCCAGGGGGGCGGGGAAAAACTGTTTTTT. As protein: CAISEFQGGGEKLFF.

This clone was counted a few times. The chain joins TRBV14 to TRBJ2-1; 12 bases match TRBD1. The CDR3 length is 16 residues. The germline V gene has CDR1 SGHDN and CDR2 FVKESK. Trimming took 4 bases from V and 8 from J; bases not matched to a gene: 9. The CDR3 DNA reads as TGTGCCAGCAGCCCTTACCGGGACAGGGGGCTTGATGAGCAGTTCTTC. It yields the protein CASSPYRDRGLDEQFF.

The chain employs TRBV7-3 and TRBJ1-1; the D gene is possibly TRBD1 (5 bases). The CDR3 length is 15 residues. In germline, CDR1 is SGHTA, CDR2 FQGTGA. V was cut by 1 base and J by 1 base, with 10 bases left in between. This chain's CDR3 is CASSLMGGTNTEAFF. For the CDR3, the DNA is TGTGCCAGCAGCTTAATGGGCGGGACGAACACTGAAGCTTTCTTT.

This clone has more than one count but fewer than ten. This sequence joins TRBV4-3 and TRBJ2-3, with 8 positions matching TRBD1. The CDR3 spans 14 residues. Losses at the gene ends were 1 base for V and 4 bases for J; bases not matched to a gene: 1. CDR1 is LGHNA, CDR2 YSLEER, per germline. As DNA, the CDR3 is TGCGCCAGCAGCCAAGGGACAGGGCCAGATACGCAGTATTTT. It translates to CASSQGTGPDTQYF.

This chain links TRBV29-1 with TRBJ2-2; D assignment may be TRBD1 or TRBD2 (6 bases each). Germline V gene data show CDR1 as SQVTM and CDR2 as ANQGSEA. CDR3 length: 14 amino acids. The V end was cut by 4 bases, the J end by 2 bases, with 11 bases between. CDR3 protein: CSVGGTLNTGELFF. DNA of the CDR3: TGCAGCGTTGGCGGGACACTTAACACCGGGGAGCTGTTTTTT.

In this sample, this clone turned up a few times. The genes are TRBV10-2 and TRBJ2-7; no firm D call. Germline V gene data show CDR1 as WSHSY and CDR2 as SAAADI. CDR3 size: 12 residues. V was shortened by 4 bases and J by 3 bases, with 7 bases between the two germline ends. The CDR3 sequence: CASSGNSYEQYF. DNA of the CDR3: TGCGCCAGCAGTGGAAACAGCTACGAGCAGTACTTC.